The sequence of this T cell receptor beta chain was determined in a study of OX40 agonist ivuxolimab in advanced cancers. Study-wide context: Three patients responded partially, comprising one with hepatocellular carcinoma and two with cutaneous melanoma. Study-wide results and limits: At 0.1 to 3.0 mg/kg and by week 6, clonal expansion occurred in CD4+ and CD8+ blood T cells. Some nonresponders additionally presented with little normalized T-cell clonal expansion. Expanded clones belonging to CD8+ T cells outnumbered, on average, those of CD4+.

Only one count was recorded for this clone. Its antigen remains unidentified. Sequencing was performed with immunoSEQ multiplex PCR; in TCRdb, only in-frame clones are kept and a portion is missing. The sample lists tens of thousands of clones, 94% occurring once. There are 13 residues in the CDR3. V lost 4 bases, J lost 7 bases, and 14 bases lay in between. Per the germline V gene, CDR1 is SGHDT and CDR2 is YYEEEE. Sequencing used CD4+ or CD8+ T cells sorted from blood, obtained in a trial of the OX40 agonist ivuxolimab. The receptor comes from an adult with an advanced solid tumor such as melanoma, head and neck, liver or kidney cancer. This chain joins TRBV5-6 and TRBJ1-2; D might be TRBD1 (6 bases). The CDR3 DNA reads as TGTGCCAGCAGCCCGTGGGGGGGGCTTGGCTACACCTTC. It yields the protein CASSPWGGLGYTF.